The TCR beta chain described here comes from a study of blood T cell repertoires in COVID-19. The wider study: In each case, the material was cDNA or gDNA derived from T cells, B-cell-depleted T cells, or PBMCs.

Germline trimming cut 11 bases from V and 1 base from J; bases unmatched to any gene: 11. This CDR3 spans 15 amino acids. Germline values: CDR1 SEHNR, CDR2 FQNEAQ (reference sequence). Authors' processing steps: Nucleated cell counts were estimated from reference gene primer amplification. Assay: immunoSEQ multiplex PCR; the TCRdb copy retains only in-frame clones and omits some. V, J and clone size reflect that table, while D and trimming were determined from the DNA. The table has 130,000 to 150,000 clones, about 88% seen once; the top ten hold less than 3.5%. The TCR comes from a human donor with acute or convalescent COVID-19. The donor label of this sample is uncertain. The sample comprised peripheral blood. V and J are TRBV7-9 and TRBJ1-3, with 7 bases identical to TRBD1. The CDR3 protein is CASQAGGGSGNTIYF. The CDR3 nucleotides read TGTGCCTCCCAGGCAGGGGGTGGATCTGGAAACACCATATATTTT.